Below are 21 T cell receptor beta chains sequenced from a single sample in a study of T cell responses to AZD1222 COVID-19 vaccine. Sequenced by immunoSEQ multiplex PCR; TCRdb stores in-frame clones only, minus some. This table holds roughly 180,000 clones, over 80% found once. The material was peripheral blood, obtained 28 days after the second dose of the MenACWY control vaccine. The source is an adult who received the MenACWY meningococcal vaccine as a control.

The chain is built from TRBV3-1 (or the pseudogene TRBV3-2) and TRBJ1-4; no clear D gene. Germline assignment: CDR1 LGHDT and CDR2 YNNKEL (reference sequence). V shed 0 bases and J shed 10 bases, with 9 bases lying between them. This CDR3 is built from 13 residues. The DNA of the CDR3 is TGTGCCAGCAGCCAAGATCTGGGCGGAAAACTGTTTTTT. Residues: CASSQDLGGKLFF.

This chain joins TRBV7-9 and TRBJ2-1; weak D call: TRBD1 (5 bases). V gave up 1 base and J gave up 4 bases, with 8 bases separating them. The CDR3 runs to 14 residues. In germline, CDR1 is SEHNR, CDR2 FQNEAQ (reference sequence). This chain's CDR3 is CASSLGGSYNEQFF. CDR3 bases: TGTGCCAGCAGCTTAGGGGGCAGTTACAATGAGCAGTTCTTC. Using reference TRBV7-9 and TRBJ2-1 for the parts outside the CDR3, the full variable domain is DTGVSQNPRHKITKRGQNVTFRCDPISEHNRLYWYRQTLGQGPEFLTYFQNEAQLEKSRLLSDRFSAERPKGSFSTLEIQRTEQGDSAMYLCASSLGGSYNEQFFGPGTRLTVL.

The chain carries TRBV5-6 and TRBJ1-2; TRBD1 is a possible D gene (6 bases). CDR1 is SGHDT, CDR2 YYEEEE, per germline. The V end was cut by 1 base, the J end by 4 bases, with 11 bases between. This CDR3 comprises 14 residues. Here the CDR3 reads CASSLLEGGYGYTF. For the CDR3, the DNA is TGTGCCAGCAGCTTGCTCGAGGGGGGCTATGGCTACACCTTC.

The chain links TRBV11-1 to TRBJ2-5, with TRBD1 as a possible D gene (6 bases). This CDR3 comprises 14 residues. Germline V gives CDR1 SGHAT, CDR2 FQDESV (reference sequence). V gave up 1 base and J gave up 4 bases, with 10 bases separating them. The CDR3 protein is CASSLVDRLETQYF. CDR3 DNA sequence: TGTGCCAGCAGCTTAGTGGACAGACTAGAGACCCAGTACTTC. The variable domain in full, completed from reference TRBV11-1 and TRBJ2-5, reads EAEVAQSPRYKITEKSQAVAFWCDPISGHATLYWYRQILGQGPELLVQFQDESVVDDSQLPKDRFSAERLKGVDSTLKIQPAELGDSAMYLCASSLVDRLETQYFGPGTRLLVL.

The chain joins TRBV6-5 to TRBJ1-1; 7 bases map to TRBD1. The CDR3 is made up of 12 amino acids. Germline assignment: CDR1 MNHEY and CDR2 SVGAGI. V trimming: 6 bases; J trimming: 4 bases; junction bases outside the gene matches: 2. Here the CDR3 reads CASSRGSTEAFF. CDR3 in DNA: TGTGCCAGCAGCAGGGGGAGCACTGAAGCTTTCTTT.

This chain joins TRBV28 and TRBJ1-2; 7 nucleotides agree with TRBD1. Germline loops: CDR1 MDHEN, CDR2 SYDVKM. V was clipped by 7 bases and J by 7 bases; unmatched bases: 15. The CDR3 totals 15 residues. CDR3 protein: CASTRTGIELSGYTF. In nucleotides, the CDR3 is TGTGCCAGCACCAGGACAGGAATCGAACTTTCTGGCTACACCTTC.

The V call is TRBV4-2, the J call TRBJ1-4, with no clear D. There are 16 residues in the CDR3. V was clipped by 4 bases and J by 4 bases, with 16 bases between them. The germline CDR1 and CDR2 sequences are LGHNA and YNFKEQ. CDR3 DNA sequence: TGTGCCAGCAGCCGGGAACTTACCGGCCTTAATGAAAAACTGTTTTTT. It translates to CASSRELTGLNEKLFF.

The chain uses TRBV27 and TRBJ1-6; no reliable D call. The CDR3 runs 14 residues. The V end was cut by 6 bases, the J end by 8 bases, with 14 bases between. The germline gives CDR1 MNHEY, CDR2 SMNVEV (reference sequence). This chain's CDR3 is CASSFALGDSPLHF. The CDR3 region has the DNA TGTGCCAGCAGCTTCGCCCTCGGAGATTCACCCCTCCACTTT.

The CDR3 reads CASSFGYGAETQYF. The CDR3 DNA sequence: TGCGCCAGCAGCTTTGGGTACGGGGCGGAGACCCAGTACTTC. This chain links TRBV5-1 with TRBJ2-5, with D perhaps assigned TRBD1 or TRBD2 (5 bases each). Germline V gives CDR1 SGHRS, CDR2 YFSETQ. V was cut by 2 bases and J by 5 bases, with 13 bases left in between. CDR3 size: 14 residues.

The V and J genes are TRBV7-2 and TRBJ2-4; D is perhaps TRBD1 (5 bases). Germline V CDR1 and CDR2: SGHTA, FQGNSA. V was trimmed by 5 bases and J by 9 bases, leaving 11 bases between them. This CDR3 region has 12 residues. The CDR3 DNA sequence: TGTGCCAGCAGCAGGGGCTGGGGCATTCAGTACTTC. Protein sequence: CASSRGWGIQYF. The variable domain in full, with the rest retrieved from reference TRBV7-2 and TRBJ2-4, is GAGVSQSPSNKVTEKGKDVELRCDPISGHTALYWYRQSLGQGLEFLIYFQGNSAPDKSGLPSDRFSAERTGGSVSTLTIQRTQQEDSAVYLCASSRGWGIQYFGAGTRLSVL.

This chain joins TRBV6-5 and TRBJ1-3; D unclear. Germline values: CDR1 MNHEY, CDR2 SVGAGI. V was cut by 8 bases and J by 3 bases, with 14 bases left in between. The CDR3 contains 14 residues. As DNA, the CDR3 is TGTGCCAGCTACGGAGTCTGGGGTGGAAACACCATATATTTT. This translates into CASYGVWGGNTIYF.

This sequence joins TRBV30 and TRBJ2-4, with a tentative D call TRBD1 (5 bases). V was cut by 2 bases and J by 5 bases, with 13 bases left in between. Germline assignment: CDR1 GTSNPN and CDR2 SVGIG (reference sequence). The CDR3 length is 14 residues. The CDR3 is CAWSIPTAENIQYF. CDR3 sequence (DNA): TGTGCCTGGAGTATCCCGACAGCAGAAAACATTCAGTACTTC.

The rearrangement joins TRBV5-1 to TRBJ2-2, with TRBD1 as a possible D gene (6 bases). The V gene lost 5 bases and the J gene lost 7 bases, with 15 bases spanning the gap. The CDR3 is 14 amino acids. Germline CDR1 is SGHRS and CDR2 is YFSETQ. The CDR3 DNA sequence: TGCGCCAGCAGTGTTGACAGGAGTGGCGGGGAGCTGTTTTTT. Translated: CASSVDRSGGELFF.

The count of this clone is one. V gene TRBV20-1 combines with J gene TRBJ1-1; D is unclear. Per germline, CDR1 DFQATT and CDR2 SNEGSKA (reference sequence). This CDR3 has 11 amino acids. V was shortened by 0 bases and J by 8 bases, with 7 bases between the two germline ends. The DNA for the CDR3 is TGCAGTGCTAGAGAGACGGGAGAAGCTTTCTTT. Protein: CSARETGEAFF.

This sequence joins TRBV19 and TRBJ1-1; D remains unclear. Deletions cut 6 bases from V and 1 base from J, with 9 bases between. Germline lookup yields CDR1 LNHDA and CDR2 SQIVND (reference sequence). This CDR3 comprises 13 residues. CDR3 DNA: TGTGCCAGTAGACGGGTGGGGAACACTGAAGCTTTCTTT. It is translated as CASRRVGNTEAFF.

The rearrangement links TRBV7-8 to TRBJ1-5; 10 nucleotides agree with TRBD1. Germline V lookup: CDR1 SGHVS, CDR2 FQNEAQ. The CDR3 totals 17 residues. V shed 3 bases, J shed 1 base, and the junction held 6 bases outside the gene matches. The CDR3: CASSFRGQGYSNQPQHF. In DNA, the CDR3 is TGTGCCAGCAGCTTCCGGGGACAGGGGTACAGCAATCAGCCCCAGCATTTT.

As concerns this clone: Germline and junction disagree at one end, which may indicate a read error. This chain joins TRBV12-3 or TRBV12-4 and TRBJ1-1; possible D gene TRBD1, 6 bases. The CDR3 extends over 13 amino acids. The CDR3 region is CASTLQGYSEAFF. DNA for the CDR3: TGTGCCAGCACTTTACAGGGTTACTCTGAAGCTTTCTTT.

The chain recombines TRBV5-1 with TRBJ1-5, with a possible D match to TRBD1 (6 bases). The CDR3 spans 15 residues. Deletions cut 0 bases from V and 3 bases from J, with 10 bases between. CDR1 and CDR2 (germline): SGHRS, YFSETQ. The CDR3 nucleotides read TGCGCCAGCAGCTTGGGGGGGGCACACAATCAGCCCCAGCATTTT. Residues: CASSLGGAHNQPQHF.

This chain joins TRBV5-1 and TRBJ1-1, with D tentatively TRBD1 (5 bases). The CDR3 runs 14 residues. Germline values: CDR1 SGHRS, CDR2 YFSETQ. Trimming cost V 2 bases and J 2 bases, with 10 bases left between them. CDR3 nucleotide sequence: TGCGCCAGCAGCTTCCAGACAGAAAACACTGAAGCTTTCTTT. It translates to CASSFQTENTEAFF.

V gene TRBV11-2 combines with J gene TRBJ2-7, with D unclear. Trimming stripped 4 bases from V and 7 bases from J, with 11 bases between. From germline, CDR1 is SGHAT and CDR2 FQNNGV. The CDR3 consists of 12 residues. CDR3 sequence (DNA): TGTGCCAGCAGCTCCGAGATTTGGGAGCAGTACTTC. It specifies CASSSEIWEQYF.

The V and J genes are TRBV5-4 and TRBJ2-3; a weak D match, TRBD2 (6 bases). The CDR3 runs to 17 residues. The germline V and J ends were trimmed by 4 bases and 2 bases, with 20 bases remaining between them. Germline loops: CDR1 SGHNT, CDR2 YYREEE (reference sequence). CDR3 sequence reads: CASSLLVGTYDTDTQYF. Written as DNA, the CDR3 is TGTGCCAGCAGCCTTTTAGTAGGGACTTACGACACAGATACGCAGTATTTT.